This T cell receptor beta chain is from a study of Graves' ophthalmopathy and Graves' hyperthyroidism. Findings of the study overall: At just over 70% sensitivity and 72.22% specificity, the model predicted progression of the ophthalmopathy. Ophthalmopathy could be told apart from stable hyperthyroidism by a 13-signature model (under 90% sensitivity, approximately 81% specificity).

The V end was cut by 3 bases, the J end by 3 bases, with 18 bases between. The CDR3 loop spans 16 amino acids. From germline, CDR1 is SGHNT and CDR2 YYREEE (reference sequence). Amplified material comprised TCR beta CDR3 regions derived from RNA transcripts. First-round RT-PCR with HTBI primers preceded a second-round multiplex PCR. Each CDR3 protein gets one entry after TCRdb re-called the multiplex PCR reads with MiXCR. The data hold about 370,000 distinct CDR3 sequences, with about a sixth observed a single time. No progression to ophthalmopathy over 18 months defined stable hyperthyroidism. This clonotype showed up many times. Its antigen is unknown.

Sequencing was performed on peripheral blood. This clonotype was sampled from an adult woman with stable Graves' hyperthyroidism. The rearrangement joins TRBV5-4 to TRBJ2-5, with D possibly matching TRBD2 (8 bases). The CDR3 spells CASSSRRGDREETQYF. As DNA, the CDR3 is TGTGCCAGCAGCTCCCGGCGGGGGGACAGAGAAGAGACCCAGTACTTC.